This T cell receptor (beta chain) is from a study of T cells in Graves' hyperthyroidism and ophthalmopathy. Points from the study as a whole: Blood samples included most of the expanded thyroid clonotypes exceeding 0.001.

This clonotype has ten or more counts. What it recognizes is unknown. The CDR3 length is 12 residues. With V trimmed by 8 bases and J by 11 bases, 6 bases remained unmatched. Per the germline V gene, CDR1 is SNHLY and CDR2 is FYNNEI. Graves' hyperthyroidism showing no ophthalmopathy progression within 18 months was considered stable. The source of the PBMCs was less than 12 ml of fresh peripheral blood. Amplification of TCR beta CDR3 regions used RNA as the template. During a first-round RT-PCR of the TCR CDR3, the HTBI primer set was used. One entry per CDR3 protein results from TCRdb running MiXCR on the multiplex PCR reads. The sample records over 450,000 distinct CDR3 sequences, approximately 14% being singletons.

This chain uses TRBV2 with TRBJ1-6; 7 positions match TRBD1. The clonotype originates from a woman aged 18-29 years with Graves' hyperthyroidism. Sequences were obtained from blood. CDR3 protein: CASHYTGAPLHF. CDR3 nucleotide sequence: TGTGCCAGCCATTACACAGGGGCACCCCTCCACTTT.